These T cell receptor beta chains were read from a single sample in a study of long-term antiretroviral therapy in people with HIV. The table came from immunoSEQ multiplex PCR; TCRdb's copy has only in-frame clones and leaves some out. Among around 29,000 clones listed, 70% to 90% were seen once. The sequencing here drew on unsorted PBMCs, taken 1.1 years after starting antiretroviral therapy. The receptors were sampled from a man aged 18 to 35 with HIV. Both conserved end residues are part of each CDR3. Fields, in order: D gene, V gene, clone size, J gene, CDR3 protein, CDR3 DNA. A D gene is named only where the DNA matches it firmly. Rows give clone size only sometimes, using once, few, many, or a class for an expanded clone.

NA,TRBV27,NA,TRBJ2-1,CASSSRFNEQFF,TGTGCCAGCAGTTCTAGATTCAATGAGCAGTTCTTC
TRBD1,TRBV14,NA,TRBJ2-1,CASSQRQGYNEQFF,TGTGCCAGCAGCCAACGACAGGGGTACAATGAGCAGTTCTTC
NA,TRBV11-2,NA,TRBJ2-5,CASSLDWSKETQYF,TGTGCCAGCAGCTTAGATTGGAGTAAAGAGACCCAGTACTTC
NA,TRBV11-2,NA,TRBJ2-1,CASSLEFFPTFVPDYNEQFF,TGTGCCAGCAGCTTAGAGTTTTTCCCCACGTTCGTTCCAGACTACAATGAGCAGTTCTTC
TRBD1,TRBV18,NA,TRBJ2-1,CASSPPLGTGSLREQFF,TGTGCCAGCTCACCACCACTCGGGACAGGGTCCCTCCGGGAGCAGTTCTTC
NA,TRBV30,once,TRBJ1-2,CVWSGGVYGYTF,TGTGTCTGGAGTGGAGGGGTCTATGGCTACACCTTC
NA,TRBV10-1,few,TRBJ1-5,CASGHKWGQPQHF,TGCGCCAGCGGCCATAAGTGGGGGCAGCCCCAGCATTTT
TRBD2,TRBV9,NA,TRBJ2-1,CASSDRGGGDEQFF,TGTGCCAGCAGCGACCGGGGGGGCGGCGATGAGCAGTTCTTC
TRBD2,TRBV9,NA,TRBJ2-1,CASSLRGLDHEQFF,TGTGCCAGCAGCCTCCGGGGACTAGATCATGAGCAGTTCTTC
TRBD1,TRBV19,few,TRBJ1-2,CASKQGIGNYGYTF,TGTGCCAGTAAACAGGGGATAGGTAACTATGGCTACACCTTC
TRBD2,TRBV5-4,NA,TRBJ2-3,CASSWGSGRKDF,TGTGCCAGCAGCTGGGGGAGCGGGAGAAAGGATTTT
NA,TRBV4-2,once,TRBJ1-4,CASSQGSGRGDEKLFF,TGTGCCAGCAGCCAAGGGTCAGGGCGGGGAGATGAAAAACTGTTTTTT
NA,TRBV4-3,NA,TRBJ2-5,CASSDPGGAETQYF,TGCGCCAGCAGCGATCCCGGCGGAGCAGAGACCCAGTACTTC
NA,TRBV15,NA,TRBJ2-3,CATSRGVGADTQYF,TGTGCCACCAGCAGAGGGGTGGGTGCAGATACGCAGTATTTT